These T cell receptor beta chains were read from a single sample in a study of T cell repertoires in cytomegalovirus infection. TCRdb reprocessed the reads via MiXCR and lists one record per CDR3 protein. The sample holds some 800,000 distinct CDR3 sequences, 29% seen once. No cognate antigen is known for these TCRs. The sample consisted of cultured CD8+ T cells from PBMCs, taken from culture after CMV antigen stimulation. The receptors originated from a human donor in good health (CMV status not recorded). Some clones in this sample may be carry-over from other donors' samples. CDR3s include the opening cysteine and the closing phenylalanine or tryptophan. The D gene is left open where the match is weak. Clone size is shown for a subset of rows, as once, few, many or a class of expanded clone.

.,.,TRBJ2-1,TRBV7-3,CASSSSTGNSYNEQFF,TGTGCCAGCAGCTCCTCCACGGGAAACTCCTACAATGAGCAGTTCTTC
TRBD2,few,TRBJ2-1,TRBV6-4,CASSLRGGQYNEQFF,TGTGCCAGCAGCCTCCGGGGGGGCCAATACAATGAGCAGTTCTTC
.,.,TRBJ2-1,TRBV3-1,CASSQEDLDEQFF,TGTGCCAGCAGCCAAGAGGATCTCGATGAGCAGTTCTTC
TRBD1,.,TRBJ1-2,TRBV6-1,CASSEAHRGQNGYTF,TGTGCCAGCAGTGAAGCGCACAGGGGGCAGAATGGCTACACCTTC
TRBD1,.,TRBJ1-1,TRBV2,CASLQGAGTEAFF,TGTGCCAGCTTACAGGGGGCGGGCACTGAAGCTTTCTTT
TRBD2,.,TRBJ2-3,TRBV25-1,CASSEWLAGELGGADTQYF,TGTGCCAGCAGTGAATGGTTAGCGGGAGAGTTGGGGGGGGCAGATACGCAGTATTTT
.,many,TRBJ1-2,TRBV6-1,CASSPGGGGSGYTF,TGTGCCAGCAGCCCCGGCGGAGGAGGGTCTGGCTACACCTTC
.,few,TRBJ1-1,TRBV6-6,CASRDYIGARAFF,TGTGCCAGCAGGGACTATATTGGGGCGAGAGCTTTCTTT
TRBD2,few,TRBJ2-5,TRBV4-2,CASSQTSGVTETQYF,TGTGCCAGCAGCCAGACTAGCGGGGTGACGGAGACCCAGTACTTC
.,few,TRBJ1-1,TRBV7-9,CASSSRTNMNTEAFF,TGTGCCAGCAGCTCCCGGACCAACATGAACACTGAAGCTTTCTTT